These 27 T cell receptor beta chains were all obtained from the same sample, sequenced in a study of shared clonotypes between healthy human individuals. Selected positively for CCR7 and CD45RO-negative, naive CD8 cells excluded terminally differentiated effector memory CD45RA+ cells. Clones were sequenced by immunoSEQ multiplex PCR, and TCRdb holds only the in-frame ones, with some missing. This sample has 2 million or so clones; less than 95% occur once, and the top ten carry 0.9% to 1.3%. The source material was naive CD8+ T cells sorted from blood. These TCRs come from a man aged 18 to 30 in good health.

CDR3 sequence: CASSPRGTKETQYF. DNA of the CDR3: TGTGCCAGCAGCCCCAGGGGGACTAAAGAGACCCAGTACTTC. This chain connects TRBV11-2 to TRBJ2-5, with D perhaps assigned TRBD1 or TRBD2 (7 bases each). The CDR3 length is 14 residues. Germline CDR1 is SGHAT and CDR2 is FQNNGV. Between the trimmed V and J ends, which lost 5 bases and 3 bases, there was a span of 13 bases.

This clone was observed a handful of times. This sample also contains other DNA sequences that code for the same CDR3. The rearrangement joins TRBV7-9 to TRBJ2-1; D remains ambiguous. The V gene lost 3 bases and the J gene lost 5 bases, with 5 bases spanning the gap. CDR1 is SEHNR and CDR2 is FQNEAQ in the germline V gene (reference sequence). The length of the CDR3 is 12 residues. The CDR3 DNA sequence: TGTGCCAGCAGCTTCGGAGACAATGAGCAGTTCTTC. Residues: CASSFGDNEQFF.

The chain's CDR3 is CAISVPPGEQFF. The DNA of the CDR3 is TGTGCCATCAGTGTCCCTCCCGGTGAGCAGTTCTTC. The chain joins TRBV10-3 to TRBJ2-1; no clear D gene. The germline gives CDR1 ENHRY, CDR2 SYGVKD. V lost 4 bases, J lost 9 bases, and 10 bases lay in between. CDR3 size: 12 residues.

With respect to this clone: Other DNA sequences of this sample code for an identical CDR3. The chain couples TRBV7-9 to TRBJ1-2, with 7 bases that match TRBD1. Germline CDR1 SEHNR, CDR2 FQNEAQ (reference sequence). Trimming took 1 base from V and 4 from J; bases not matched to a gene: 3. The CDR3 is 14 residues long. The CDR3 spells CASSLGTGGYGYTF. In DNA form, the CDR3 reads TGTGCCAGCAGCTTAGGGACAGGTGGCTATGGCTACACCTTC.

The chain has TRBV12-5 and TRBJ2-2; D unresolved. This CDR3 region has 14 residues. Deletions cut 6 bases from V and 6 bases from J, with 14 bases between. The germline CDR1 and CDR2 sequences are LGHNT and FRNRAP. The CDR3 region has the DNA TGTGCTAGTGGACCCACGGCCGGTGCCGGGGAGCTGTTTTTT. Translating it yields CASGPTAGAGELFF.

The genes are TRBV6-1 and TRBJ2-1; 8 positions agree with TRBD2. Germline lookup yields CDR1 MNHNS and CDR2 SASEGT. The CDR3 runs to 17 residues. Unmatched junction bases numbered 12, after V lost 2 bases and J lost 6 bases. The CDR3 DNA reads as TGTGCCAGCAGTGAAAGGCCACTAGCGGTCTTGTTCAATGAGCAGTTCTTC. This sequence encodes CASSERPLAVLFNEQFF.

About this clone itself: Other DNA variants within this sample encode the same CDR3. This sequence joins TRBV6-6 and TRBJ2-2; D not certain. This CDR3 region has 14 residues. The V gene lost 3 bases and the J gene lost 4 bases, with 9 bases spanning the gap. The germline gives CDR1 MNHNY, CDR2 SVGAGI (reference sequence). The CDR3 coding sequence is TGTGCCAGCAGTTATTTTGCAGGCACCGGGGAGCTGTTTTTT. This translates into CASSYFAGTGELFF.

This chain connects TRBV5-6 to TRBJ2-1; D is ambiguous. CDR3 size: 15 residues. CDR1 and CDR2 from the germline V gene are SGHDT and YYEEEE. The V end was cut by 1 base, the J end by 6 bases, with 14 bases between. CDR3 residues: CASSLRQFKGNEQFF. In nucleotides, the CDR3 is TGTGCCAGCAGCTTGAGGCAGTTCAAAGGCAATGAGCAGTTCTTC. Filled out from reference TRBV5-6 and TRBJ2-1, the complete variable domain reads DAGVTQSPTHLIKTRGQQVTLRCSPKSGHDTVSWYQQALGQGPQFIFQYYEEEERQRGNFPDRFSGHQFPNYSSELNVNALLLGDSALYLCASSLRQFKGNEQFFGPGTRLTVL.

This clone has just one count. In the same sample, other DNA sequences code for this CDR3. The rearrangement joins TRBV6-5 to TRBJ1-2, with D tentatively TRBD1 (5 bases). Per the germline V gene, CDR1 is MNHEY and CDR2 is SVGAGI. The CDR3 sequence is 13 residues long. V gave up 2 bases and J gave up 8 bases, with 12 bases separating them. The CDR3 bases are TGTGCCAGCAGTTACGCGGGGGGTGACGGCTACACCTTC. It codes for CASSYAGGDGYTF.

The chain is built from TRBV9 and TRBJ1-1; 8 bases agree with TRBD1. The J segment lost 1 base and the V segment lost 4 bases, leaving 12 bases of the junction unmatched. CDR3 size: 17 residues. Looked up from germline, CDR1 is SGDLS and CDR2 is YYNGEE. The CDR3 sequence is CASSPTGQGDWNTEAFF. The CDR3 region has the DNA TGTGCCAGCAGCCCGACCGGACAGGGAGATTGGAACACTGAAGCTTTCTTT.

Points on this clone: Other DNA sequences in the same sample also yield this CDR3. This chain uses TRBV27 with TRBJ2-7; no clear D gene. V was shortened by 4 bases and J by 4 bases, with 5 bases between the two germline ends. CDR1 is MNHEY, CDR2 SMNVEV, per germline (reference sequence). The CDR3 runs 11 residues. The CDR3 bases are TGTGCCAGCAGTTCTGGATACGAGCAGTACTTC. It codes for CASSSGYEQYF.

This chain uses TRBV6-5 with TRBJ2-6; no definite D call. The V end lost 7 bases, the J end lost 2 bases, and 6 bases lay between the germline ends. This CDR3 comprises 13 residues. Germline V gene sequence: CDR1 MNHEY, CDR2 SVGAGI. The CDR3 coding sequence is TGTGCCAGCACTGGAACTGGGGCCAACGTCCTGACTTTC. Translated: CASTGTGANVLTF.

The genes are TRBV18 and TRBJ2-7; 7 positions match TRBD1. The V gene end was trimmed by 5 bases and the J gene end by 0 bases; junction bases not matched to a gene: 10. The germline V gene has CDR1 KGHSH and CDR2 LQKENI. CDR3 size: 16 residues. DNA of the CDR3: TGTGCCAGCTCAGCGGGCTTGGGACAGAGCTCCTACGAGCAGTACTTC. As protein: CASSAGLGQSSYEQYF.

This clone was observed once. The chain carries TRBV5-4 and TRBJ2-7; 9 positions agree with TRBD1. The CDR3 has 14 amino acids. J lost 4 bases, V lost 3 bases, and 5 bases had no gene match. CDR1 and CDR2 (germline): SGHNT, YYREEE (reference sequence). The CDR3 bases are TGTGCCAGCAGCTCAGGGACAGGGTGGTACGAGCAGTACTTC. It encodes CASSSGTGWYEQYF. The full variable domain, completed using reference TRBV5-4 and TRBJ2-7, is ETGVTQSPTHLIKTRGQQVTLRCSSQSGHNTVSWYQQALGQGPQFIFQYYREEENGRGNFPPRFSGLQFPNYSSELNVNALELDDSALYLCASSSGTGWYEQYFGPGTRLTVT.

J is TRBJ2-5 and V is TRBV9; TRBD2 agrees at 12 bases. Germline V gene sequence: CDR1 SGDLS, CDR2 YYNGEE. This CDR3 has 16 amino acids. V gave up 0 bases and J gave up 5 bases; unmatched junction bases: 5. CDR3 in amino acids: CASSVGTSGVVETQYF. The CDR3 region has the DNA TGTGCCAGCAGCGTAGGGACTAGCGGGGTTGTGGAGACCCAGTACTTC. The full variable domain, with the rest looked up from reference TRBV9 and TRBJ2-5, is DSGVTQTPKHLITATGQRVTLRCSPRSGDLSVYWYQQSLDQGLQFLIQYYNGEERAKGNILERFSAQQFPDLHSELNLSSLELGDSALYFCASSVGTSGVVETQYFGPGTRLLVL.

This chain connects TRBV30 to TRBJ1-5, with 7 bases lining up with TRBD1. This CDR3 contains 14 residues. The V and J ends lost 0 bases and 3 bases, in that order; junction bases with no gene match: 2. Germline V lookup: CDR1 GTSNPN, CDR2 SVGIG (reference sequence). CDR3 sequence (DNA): TGTGCCTGGAGTGTGACAGGGACCAATCAGCCCCAGCATTTT. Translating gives CAWSVTGTNQPQHF.

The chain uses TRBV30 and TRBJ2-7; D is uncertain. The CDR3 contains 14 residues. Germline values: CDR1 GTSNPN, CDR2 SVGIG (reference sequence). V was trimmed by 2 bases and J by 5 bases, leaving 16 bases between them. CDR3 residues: CAWSSAGNFDEQYF. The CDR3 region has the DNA TGTGCCTGGAGTAGTGCAGGTAATTTCGACGAGCAGTACTTC.

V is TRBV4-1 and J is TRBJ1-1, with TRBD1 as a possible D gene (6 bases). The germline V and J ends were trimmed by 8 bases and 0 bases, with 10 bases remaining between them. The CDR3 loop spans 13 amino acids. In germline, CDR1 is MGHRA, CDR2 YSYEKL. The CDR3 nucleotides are TGCGCCAGCCGCGGACAGATGAACACTGAAGCTTTCTTT. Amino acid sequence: CASRGQMNTEAFF.

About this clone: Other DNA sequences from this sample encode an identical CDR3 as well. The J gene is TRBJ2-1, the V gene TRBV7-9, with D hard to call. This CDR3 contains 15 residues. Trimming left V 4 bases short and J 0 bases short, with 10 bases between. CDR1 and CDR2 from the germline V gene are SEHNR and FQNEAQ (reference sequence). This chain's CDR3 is CASSSDSSSYNEQFF. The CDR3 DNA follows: TGTGCCAGCAGCTCCGACTCGAGCTCCTACAATGAGCAGTTCTTC.

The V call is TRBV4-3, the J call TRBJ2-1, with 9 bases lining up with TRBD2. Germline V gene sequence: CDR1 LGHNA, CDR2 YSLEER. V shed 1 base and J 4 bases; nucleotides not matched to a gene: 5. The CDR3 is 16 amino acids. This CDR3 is CASSQVSSGAYNEQFF. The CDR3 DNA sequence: TGCGCCAGCAGCCAAGTGTCTAGCGGGGCTTACAATGAGCAGTTCTTC.

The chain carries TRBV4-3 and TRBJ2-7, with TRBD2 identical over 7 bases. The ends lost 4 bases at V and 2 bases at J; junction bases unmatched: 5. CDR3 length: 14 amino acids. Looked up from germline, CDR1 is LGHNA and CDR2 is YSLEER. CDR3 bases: TGCGCCAGCAGCCTAGCTCTAGCGGCCTACGAGCAGTACTTC. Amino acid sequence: CASSLALAAYEQYF.

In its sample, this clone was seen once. DNA of the CDR3: TGTGCCAGCAGTTTTGGACTGCCACCATATTACAATGAGCAGTTCTTC. Translated: CASSFGLPPYYNEQFF. The V and J genes are TRBV5-6 and TRBJ2-1; D perhaps matches TRBD2 (5 bases). CDR1 SGHDT and CDR2 YYEEEE come from the germline V gene. The CDR3 spans 16 residues. V lost 5 bases to trimming and J lost 4 bases, with 19 bases between them.

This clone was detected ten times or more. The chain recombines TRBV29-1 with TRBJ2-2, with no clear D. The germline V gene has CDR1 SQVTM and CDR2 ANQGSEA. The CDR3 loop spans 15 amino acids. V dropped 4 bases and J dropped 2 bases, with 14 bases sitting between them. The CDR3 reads CSVAWAGRNTGELFF. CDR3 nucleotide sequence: TGCAGCGTTGCCTGGGCAGGTCGAAACACCGGGGAGCTGTTTTTT.

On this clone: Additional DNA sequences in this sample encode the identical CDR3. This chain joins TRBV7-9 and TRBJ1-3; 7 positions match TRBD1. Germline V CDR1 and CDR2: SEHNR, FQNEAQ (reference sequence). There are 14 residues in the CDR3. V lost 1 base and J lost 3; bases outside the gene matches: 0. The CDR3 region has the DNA TGTGCCAGCAGCTTAGGGGACAGTGGAAACACCATATATTTT. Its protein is CASSLGDSGNTIYF.

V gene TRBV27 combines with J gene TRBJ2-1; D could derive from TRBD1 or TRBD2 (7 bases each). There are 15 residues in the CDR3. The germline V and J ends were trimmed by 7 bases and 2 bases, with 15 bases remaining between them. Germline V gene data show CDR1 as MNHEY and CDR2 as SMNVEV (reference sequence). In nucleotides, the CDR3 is TGTGCCAGCACCCCTTCAGGGGGGGCCTACAATGAGCAGTTCTTC. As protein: CASTPSGGAYNEQFF.

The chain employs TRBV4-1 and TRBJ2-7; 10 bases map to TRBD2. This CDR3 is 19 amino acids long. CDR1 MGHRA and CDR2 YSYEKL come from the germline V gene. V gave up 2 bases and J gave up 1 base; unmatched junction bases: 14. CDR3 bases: TGCGCCAGCAGCCAACTAAGAGGATCCGGGACTAGCGAATCCTACGAGCAGTACTTC. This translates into CASSQLRGSGTSESYEQYF.

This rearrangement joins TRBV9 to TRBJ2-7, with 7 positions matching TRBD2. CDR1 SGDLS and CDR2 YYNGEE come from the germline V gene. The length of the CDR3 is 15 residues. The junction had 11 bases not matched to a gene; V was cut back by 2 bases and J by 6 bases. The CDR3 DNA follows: TGTGCCAGCAGCGTTGGCGGGAGTGGTGGAGGCGAGCAGTACTTC. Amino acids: CASSVGGSGGGEQYF.